This is a list of T cell receptor beta chains from one sample in a study of beta chain features in type 1 diabetes. Profiling relied on immunoSEQ multiplex PCR, and the TCRdb table lists in-frame clones only, not all of them. The sample lists around 120,000 clones; 17% were seen once. Sequencing used central memory CD4+ T cells from blood. These receptors came from a man between 18 and 35 years old with type 1 diabetes. Both conserved end residues are part of each CDR3. D genes are given only for firm matches. Only part of the rows carry a size: once, few, many, or a class if the clone is expanded.

>TRBJ2-1|.|TRBV10-2|TRBD2
TGCGCCAGCAGGCGGACTAGCGGGAGCAATGAGCAGTTCTTC
CASRRTSGSNEQFF
>TRBJ2-7|few|TRBV28|.
TGTGCCAGCGGGTCACAGGAGCCGACCTACGAGCAGTACTTC
CASGSQEPTYEQYF
>TRBJ2-5|few|TRBV7-3|TRBD2
TGTGCCAGCAGCCTGGGACTAGCGGGGTCGGAGACCCAGTACTTC
CASSLGLAGSETQYF
>TRBJ2-1|few|TRBV6-1|.
TGTGCCAGCAGTGAAGAGGCATTAGTTCAGGATGAGCAGTTCTTC
CASSEEALVQDEQFF
>TRBJ2-5|.|TRBV29-1|TRBD1
TGCAGCGTTAGAATCGGGACAGAGCAAGAGACCCAGTACTTC
CSVRIGTEQETQYF
>TRBJ1-1|.|TRBV28|.
TGTGCCAGCAGTCCCGGCGGGGGGTCTAACACTGAAGCTTTCTTT
CASSPGGGSNTEAFF
>TRBJ2-7|.|TRBV5-1|.
TGCGCCAGCAGCTCCCGGGAGAGGGGCTACGAGCAGTACTTC
CASSSRERGYEQYF
>TRBJ1-2|.|TRBV29-1|.
TGCAGCGTGGCGGGGGGATTCGGGAACTATGGCTACACCTTC
CSVAGGFGNYGYTF
>TRBJ1-5|.|TRBV30|.
TGTGCCTGGAGTAAAGGGGAGCTCAATCAGCCCCAGCATTTT
CAWSKGELNQPQHF
>TRBJ2-3|few|TRBV6-5|.
TGTGCCAGCAGTCCGGTGGGGGCCACAGATACGCAGTATTTT
CASSPVGATDTQYF
>TRBJ1-5|few|TRBV29-1|.
TGCAGCGTTGGTGCGGGAAGCAATCAGCCCCAGCATTTT
CSVGAGSNQPQHF
>TRBJ2-1|.|TRBV6-5|.
TGTGCCAGCAGTTACTCGGGAATCGGGTTTGAGCAGTTCTTC
CASSYSGIGFEQFF
>TRBJ2-3|.|TRBV13|TRBD2
TGTGCCAGCAGCTTTCCTAAGACTAGCCCGAACACAGATACGCAGTATTTT
CASSFPKTSPNTDTQYF
>TRBJ1-1|.|TRBV19|TRBD1
TGTGCCAGTAGTCGACTGACCGGGACAGGGTACACTGAAGCTTTCTTT
CASSRLTGTGYTEAFF
>TRBJ1-2|few|TRBV13|TRBD1
TGTGCCAGCAGCTACCGGGACAGGGGGCGCGGCTACACCTTC
CASSYRDRGRGYTF
>TRBJ1-2|.|TRBV29-1|.
TGCAGCGTCGCGTCTGGAAACTATGGCTACACCTTC
CSVASGNYGYTF
>TRBJ2-5|.|TRBV7-2|.
TGTGCCAGCAGCTTATGGCAAGAGACCCAGTACTTC
CASSLWQETQYF
>TRBJ2-5|few|TRBV9|TRBD2
TGTGCCAGCAGCGCTGGAGCGGGGGACGAGACCCAGTACTTC
CASSAGAGDETQYF
>TRBJ1-2|.|TRBV5-1|.
TGCGCCAGCAGCTTTGCAGAAGAAGGCTACACCTTC
CASSFAEEGYTF
>TRBJ1-3|few|TRBV29-1|.
TGCAGCGTTGGTTCAGGGGACTCTGGAAACACCATATATTTT
CSVGSGDSGNTIYF
>TRBJ1-2|.|TRBV30|TRBD1
TGTGCCTGGAGTCAGGGACAGGTCTATGGCTACACCTTC
CAWSQGQVYGYTF
>TRBJ2-3|few|TRBV7-2|.
TGTGCCAGCAGCTTACTTTTGTGGTCCGATACGCAGTATTTT
CASSLLLWSDTQYF
>TRBJ2-5|.|TRBV7-9|.
TGTGCCAGCAGCCGCTTCCACGGGACCCAGTACTTC
CASSRFHGTQYF
>TRBJ2-7|many|TRBV29-1|.
TGCAGCTGGGGGTACGAGCAGTACTTC
CSWGYEQYF
>TRBJ1-2|few|TRBV18|TRBD1
TGTGCCAGCTCCCCGACAGGGATTTGGGATGGCTACACCTTC
CASSPTGIWDGYTF
>TRBJ2-3|.|TRBV27|.
TGTGCCAGCAGTGGGGTGGGCACAGATACGCAGTATTTT
CASSGVGTDTQYF
>TRBJ2-1|few|TRBV30|.
TGTGCCTGGAGTGTACGACTAGTCGGTGGTGAGCAGTTCTTC
CAWSVRLVGGEQFF
>TRBJ2-1|.|TRBV11-3|TRBD2
TGTGCCAGCAGCTCCTTGGGGCGAGCGGGAGCCTACAATGAGCAGTTCTTC
CASSSLGRAGAYNEQFF
>TRBJ2-5|once|TRBV7-9|.
TGTGCCAGCAGCTTAAACAGGGTTGGGCAGGAGACCCAGTACTTC
CASSLNRVGQETQYF
>TRBJ1-5|.|TRBV29-1|.
TGCAGCGTTGTGTCAGATAGCAATCAGCCCCAGCATTTT
CSVVSDSNQPQHF
>TRBJ2-3|.|TRBV4-3|.
TGCGCCAGCAGCCCTGGTCTAGGCAGGGCTTTCGGCACAGATACGCAGTATTTT
CASSPGLGRAFGTDTQYF
>TRBJ1-5|.|TRBV7-2|.
TGTGCCAGCAGCTTGGGGGGACAAAACAATCAGCCCCAGCATTTT
CASSLGGQNNQPQHF
>TRBJ1-1|few|TRBV7-9|.
TGTGCCAGCAGCGCGGAGGGACCAGGGGCTGAAGCTTTCTTT
CASSAEGPGAEAFF